A selection of T cell receptor beta chains follows, all from one sample in a study of CD8+ T cells in alopecia areata. Data came from immunoSEQ multiplex PCR; TCRdb stores just in-frame clones and leaves some out. Of roughly 200,000 clones listed, over 55% are singletons. Source: CD4+ T cells sorted from blood, taken at week 0. Every receptor here comes from a human donor with alopecia areata. Each CDR3 is given with its conserved first and last residue. The D gene is left open where the match is weak. The size field is filled for only some rows; it gives once, few, many or a size class.

j_gene	abundance	v_gene	d_gene	CDR3aa	CDR3nt
TRBJ2-7	NA	TRBV25-1	TRBD1	CASSSQDPGGSF	TGTGCCAGCAGTTCCCAAGACCCAGGGGGTTCCTTC
TRBJ1-1	NA	TRBV6-1	NA	CASSEPFLEAFF	TGTGCCAGCAGTGAACCTTTCCTTGAAGCTTTCTTT
TRBJ1-5	once	TRBV5-6	NA	CASSLGRPDNQPQHF	TGTGCCAGCAGCTTGGGACGGCCGGACAATCAGCCCCAGCATTTT
TRBJ1-4	NA	TRBV4-1	NA	CASSHEGVREKLFF	TGCGCCAGCAGCCACGAAGGGGTGAGGGAAAAACTGTTTTTT
TRBJ1-5	NA	TRBV7-9	TRBD1	CASSSTGGVGNQPQHF	TGTGCCAGCAGCTCTACAGGGGGCGTAGGCAATCAGCCCCAGCATTTT
TRBJ1-2	few	TRBV29-1	NA	CSVDRTGNNYGYTF	TGCAGCGTTGATCGCACAGGGAATAACTATGGCTACACCTTC
TRBJ2-2	NA	TRBV14	TRBD1	CASSPGQGLTGELFF	TGTGCCAGCAGCCCGGGACAGGGTTTAACCGGGGAGCTGTTTTTT
TRBJ1-2	NA	TRBV6-1	NA	CASSEAIGESYGYTF	TGTGCCAGCAGTGAAGCGATAGGGGAAAGCTATGGCTACACCTTC
TRBJ2-2	NA	TRBV14	NA	CASSQTRVTGELFF	TGTGCCAGCAGTCAAACCAGAGTAACCGGGGAGCTGTTTTTT
TRBJ2-3	NA	TRBV4-2	NA	CASSQDRGLDTQYF	TGTGCCAGCAGCCAAGATCGCGGGCTTGATACGCAGTATTTT
TRBJ2-2	NA	TRBV29-1	TRBD1	CSVRDRGHIGELFF	TGCAGCGTCCGGGACAGGGGGCATATAGGGGAGCTGTTTTTT
TRBJ1-1	few	TRBV30	NA	CAWPGYYPGRWITEAFF	TGTGCCTGGCCCGGATATTACCCGGGACGGTGGATCACTGAAGCTTTCTTT
TRBJ2-3	medium-sized	TRBV5-1	TRBD2	CASSSDSGGGTQYF	TGCGCCAGCAGCTCCGATTCGGGGGGAGGTACGCAGTATTTT
TRBJ2-7	NA	TRBV5-4	TRBD2	CASSLASGGSYEQYF	TGTGCCAGCAGCTTGGCCTCGGGGGGGTCCTACGAGCAGTACTTC
TRBJ2-1	NA	TRBV29-1	NA	CSVRNNEQFF	TGCAGCGTCAGGAACAATGAGCAGTTCTTC
TRBJ1-2	NA	TRBV2	NA	CASSEALGVYGYTF	TGTGCCAGCAGTGAAGCGCTTGGGGTTTATGGCTACACCTTC
TRBJ2-6	NA	TRBV29-1	TRBD1	CSVRLLGTGVSGANVLTF	TGCAGCGTTCGCCTCCTTGGGACAGGGGTTTCTGGGGCCAACGTCCTGACTTTC
TRBJ1-4	NA	TRBV29-1	NA	CSVVGGTNEKLFF	TGCAGCGTTGTAGGAGGAACTAATGAAAAACTGTTTTTT
TRBJ1-1	NA	TRBV15	NA	CATSRDGRGTYKNTEAFF	TGTGCCACCAGCAGAGATGGTCGGGGAACATACAAGAACACTGAAGCTTTCTTT
TRBJ2-3	NA	TRBV30	NA	CARGPRTDTQYF	TGTGCCCGAGGACCGCGGACAGATACGCAGTATTTT
TRBJ2-7	once	TRBV27	NA	CASSPLGGSYEQYF	TGTGCCAGCAGTCCACTCGGGGGATCCTACGAGCAGTACTTC
TRBJ1-1	NA	TRBV5-4	NA	CASSLPVRCGAFF	TGTGCCAGCAGCTTACCAGTTAGGTGCGGCGCTTTCTTT
TRBJ2-5	once	TRBV11-1	TRBD2	CASSWRGVEETQYF	TGTGCCAGCAGCTGGCGGGGGGTTGAAGAGACCCAGTACTTC
TRBJ2-3	NA	TRBV11-2	NA	CASSLDPRSTDTQYF	TGTGCCAGCAGCTTAGATCCCAGATCCACAGATACGCAGTATTTT
TRBJ2-2	NA	TRBV2	TRBD1	CASRGQPNTGELFF	TGTGCCAGCAGGGGACAGCCGAACACCGGGGAGCTGTTTTTT
TRBJ1-1	NA	TRBV19	NA	CASSISPAPLRAFF	TGTGCCAGTAGTATTTCGCCGGCACCCTTGAGAGCTTTCTTT
TRBJ1-2	NA	TRBV7-9	TRBD1	CATPISGTGYGYTF	TGTGCCACTCCGATCTCCGGGACAGGGTATGGCTACACCTTC
TRBJ1-6	NA	TRBV25-1	NA	CASSESAQGNSPLHF	TGTGCCAGCAGTGAATCGGCACAGGGAAATTCACCCCTCCACTTT